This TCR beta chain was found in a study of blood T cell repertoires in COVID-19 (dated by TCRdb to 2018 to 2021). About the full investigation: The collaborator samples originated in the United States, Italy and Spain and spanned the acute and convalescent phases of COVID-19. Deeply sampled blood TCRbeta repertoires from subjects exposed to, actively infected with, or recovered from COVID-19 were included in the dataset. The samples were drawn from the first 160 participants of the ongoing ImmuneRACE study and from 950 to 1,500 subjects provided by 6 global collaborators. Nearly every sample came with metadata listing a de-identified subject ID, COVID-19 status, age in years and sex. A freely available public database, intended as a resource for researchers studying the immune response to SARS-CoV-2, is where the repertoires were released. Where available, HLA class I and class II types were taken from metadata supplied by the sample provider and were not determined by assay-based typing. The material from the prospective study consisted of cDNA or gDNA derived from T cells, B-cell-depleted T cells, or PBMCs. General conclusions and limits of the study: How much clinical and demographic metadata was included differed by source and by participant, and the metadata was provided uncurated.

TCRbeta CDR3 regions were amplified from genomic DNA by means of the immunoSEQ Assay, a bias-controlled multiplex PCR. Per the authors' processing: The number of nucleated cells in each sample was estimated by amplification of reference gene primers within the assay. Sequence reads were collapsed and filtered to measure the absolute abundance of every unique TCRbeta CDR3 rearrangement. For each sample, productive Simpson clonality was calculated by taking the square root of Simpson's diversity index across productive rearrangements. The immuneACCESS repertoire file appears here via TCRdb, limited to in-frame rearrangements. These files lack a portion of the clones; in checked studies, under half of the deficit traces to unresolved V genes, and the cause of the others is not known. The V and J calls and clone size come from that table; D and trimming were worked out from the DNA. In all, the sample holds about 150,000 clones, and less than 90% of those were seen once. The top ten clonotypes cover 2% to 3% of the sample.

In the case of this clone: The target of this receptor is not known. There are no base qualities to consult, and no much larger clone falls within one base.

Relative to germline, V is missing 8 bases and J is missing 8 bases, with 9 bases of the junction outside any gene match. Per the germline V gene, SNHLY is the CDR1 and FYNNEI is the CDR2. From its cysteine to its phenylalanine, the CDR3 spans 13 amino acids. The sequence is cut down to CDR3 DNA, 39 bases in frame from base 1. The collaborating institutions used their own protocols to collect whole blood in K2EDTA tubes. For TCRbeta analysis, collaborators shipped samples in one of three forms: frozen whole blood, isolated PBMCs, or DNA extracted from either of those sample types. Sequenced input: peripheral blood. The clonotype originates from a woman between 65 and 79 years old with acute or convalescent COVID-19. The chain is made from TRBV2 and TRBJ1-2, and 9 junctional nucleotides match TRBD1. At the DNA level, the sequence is TGTGCCAGCGGGGACAGGGAGCGATACGGCTACACCTTC. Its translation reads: CASGDRERYGYTF.